The rows below give T cell receptor beta chains drawn from one sample of a study of spatial heterogeneity in lung cancer. TCRdb ran MiXCR on the 5' RACE reads and lists one entry per CDR3 protein. The top ten clones hold over 25% of a sample with more than 20,000 distinct CDR3 sequences, less than 20% of them seen once. Source: lung tumor tissue, taken at surgery. These receptors originate from a female donor with early-stage non-small cell lung cancer. CDR3s include the opening cysteine and the closing phenylalanine or tryptophan. D genes are given only for firm matches. Part of the rows lack a size; the others show once, few, many or a class for expanded clones.

abundance	j_gene	d_gene	len	v_gene	CDR3nt	CDR3aa
.	TRBJ2-1	.	15	TRBV3-1	TGTGCCAGCAGCCAAGTTCTAAGAGCCGGCAATGAGCAGTTCTTC	CASSQVLRAGNEQFF
once	TRBJ2-1	TRBD2	20	TRBV9	TGTGCCAGCAGCGTAGGGCAGGGACTAGCGGGAGGAGGGTCCTACAATGAGCAGTTCTTC	CASSVGQGLAGGGSYNEQFF
medium-sized	TRBJ2-7	TRBD2	18	TRBV7-2	TGTGCCAGCAGCTCAGGGACTAGCGGAGGGTCATACTCCTACGAGCAGTACTTC	CASSSGTSGGSYSYEQYF
.	TRBJ2-1	.	15	TRBV20-1	TGCAGTGCTAGCGAAACGGGTTGGTACTACAATGAGCAGTTCTTC	CSASETGWYYNEQFF
few	TRBJ2-3	TRBD2	17	TRBV20-1	TGCAGTGCGCATAGGACTAGCGGGATTACAGGAGCAGATACGCAGTATTTT	CSAHRTSGITGADTQYF
.	TRBJ2-2	TRBD1	15	TRBV25-1	TGTGCCACCGCCTCGGGACAGGGGGACACCGGGGAGCTGTTTTTT	CATASGQGDTGELFF
many	TRBJ2-7	.	12	TRBV29-1	TGCAGCGTTGGAGTCTCGGGTATCGAGCAGTACTTC	CSVGVSGIEQYF
.	TRBJ2-5	.	15	TRBV5-1	TGCGCCAGCAGCCCCACGGGGCAGTTTGAGGAGAACCAGTACTTC	CASSPTGQFEENQYF
few	TRBJ2-5	.	15	TRBV3-1	TGTGCCAGCAGAAGTATAGCGGAGGCGGGAGAGACCCAGTACTTC	CASRSIAEAGETQYF
many	TRBJ2-1	TRBD2	19	TRBV6-5	TGTGCCAGCAGTTCCGGGACTAGCGAGTGGGGGAGCTCCTACAATGAGCAGTTCTTC	CASSSGTSEWGSSYNEQFF
.	TRBJ2-7	TRBD2	13	TRBV6-1	TGTGCCAGCAGTGGCCCCGGACTAGCGAGGGAGTACTTC	CASSGPGLAREYF
.	TRBJ2-5	TRBD1	13	TRBV20-1	TGCAGTGCATTAGGACAGGGTCGTCAGACCCAGTACTTC	CSALGQGRQTQYF
many	TRBJ1-5	.	14	TRBV6-6	TGTGCCAGCAGTTGGGGTGGGGGTCATCAGCCCCAGCATTTT	CASSWGGGHQPQHF
few	TRBJ2-3	TRBD1	12	TRBV19	TGTGCCAGTACGACAGGGGGGGATACGCAGTATTTT	CASTTGGDTQYF
few	TRBJ2-7	TRBD2	15	TRBV6-1	TGTGCCAGCAGTGGACCCGGACTAGCAGGATACGAGCAGTACTTC	CASSGPGLAGYEQYF
many	TRBJ1-1	TRBD1	15	TRBV2	TGTGCCACCCGGGACAGGGGGTTTCAGAACACTGAAGCTTTCTTT	CATRDRGFQNTEAFF
many	TRBJ1-5	.	15	TRBV7-2	TGTGCCAGCAGCGTGGACCGTGGGCTCCATCAGCCCCAGCATTTT	CASSVDRGLHQPQHF
many	TRBJ2-1	.	14	TRBV6-1	TGTGCCATTTACGGAGCGGAAGCAAACAATGAGCAGTTCTTC	CAIYGAEANNEQFF
few	TRBJ2-1	.	13	TRBV27	TGTGCCAGCAGTTTGGCCTGGGGAGATGAGCAGTTCTTC	CASSLAWGDEQFF
many	TRBJ2-7	.	13	TRBV4-2	TGTGCCAGCAGCCAAGGGGGGGCCTACGAGCAGTACTTC	CASSQGGAYEQYF
.	TRBJ2-7	TRBD1	15	TRBV7-6	TGTGCTAGCAGCTTAGTAGGGGGCGCGACTTACGAGAAGTACTTC	CASSLVGGATYEKYF
many	TRBJ1-2	.	14	TRBV4-1	TGCGCCAGCAGCCAAGAAGGCCTGAACTATGGCTACACCTTC	CASSQEGLNYGYTF
.	TRBJ2-1	TRBD1	13	TRBV27	TGTTCCAGCACCGGGACAGGGGCCGCTGAGCAGTTCTTC	CSSTGTGAAEQFF
few	TRBJ1-2	.	13	TRBV5-1	TGCGCCAGCAGCTTGGACAGGGAATATGGCTACACCTTC	CASSLDREYGYTF
many	TRBJ2-5	.	11	TRBV5-1	TGCGCCAGCAGCTCCGGAGAGACCCAGTACTTC	CASSSGETQYF
medium-sized	TRBJ2-7	TRBD2	15	TRBV6-6	TGTGCCAGCAGTTCTCGACTAGCGGGGTACTACGAGCAGTACTTC	CASSSRLAGYYEQYF
.	TRBJ2-1	TRBD2	17	TRBV12-3/TRBV12-4	TGTGCCAGCAGGTTAGAACTAGCGCCACCCCCGGGCCATGAGCAGTTCTTC	CASRLELAPPPGHEQFF